A selection of T cell receptor beta chains follows, all from one sample in a study of blood T cell repertoires in COVID-19. Repertoires were generated with immunoSEQ multiplex PCR, while TCRdb's copy carries only in-frame clones and drops some. The sample shows about 270,000 clones, approximately 90% of them seen only once. Sequencing input: PBMCs or T cells enriched from blood (not recorded which). The receptors come from a woman aged 25 to 39 with acute COVID-19. The CDR3 runs from the conserved cysteine through the conserved F or W. Clone size is stated in some rows and not others, as once, few, many or a class when expanded.

CASSLTGAPPYGYTF	-	TRBV28
CASSQDGGGLQPQHF	few	TRBV3-1/TRBV3-2
CASSKMDIYTEAFF	-	TRBV11-1
CASSPGTGDEQYF	-	TRBV9
CAVVRQGGPLSTQYF	-	TRBV11-2
CASRALAGANNEQFF	-	TRBV6-4
CASSVSGSSTDTQYF	-	TRBV9
CASSFNGLAGVSSYNEQFF	-	TRBV7-3
CASSLGHQREQFF	-	TRBV7-7
CASSPQGHTQYF	-	TRBV14
CASTQDGGGTEAFF	-	TRBV6-5
CATSREVGQPQHF	-	TRBV15
CAITGTVSYEQYF	-	TRBV28
CASSSTSEYNEQFF	-	TRBV27
CASSLLAGGVNEQFF	-	TRBV11-2
CASSLTGLQDYAYEQYF	-	TRBV4-2
CASSLLGGQQETQYF	-	TRBV27
CASSDPGQGTTGELFF	once	TRBV2
CASSAEGVSGGGELFF	-	TRBV5-1
CASSIIDRGGGGTEAFF	-	TRBV18
CASRQTGTGVETQYF	-	TRBV14
CASSLRGVWPGGSDTQYF	once	TRBV27
CASSLHSSYEQYF	-	TRBV28
CASSLVYGRAYNEQFF	-	TRBV7-9
CASSYSGLDYNEQFF	-	TRBV27
CASSIDMGLNTEAFF	once	TRBV19
CASRLSTSGYNEQFF	-	TRBV19
CASSLPPGQGLNTEAFF	-	TRBV18
CACPRQTYNEQFF	-	TRBV30
CASSLGGSGYNEQFF	-	TRBV5-1
CASGGADTEAFF	-	TRBV10-3
CASSTGRDRDYEQYF	-	TRBV7-8
CASSFGGEWSSGNTGELFF	-	TRBV28
CASSDLGQLYEQYF	-	TRBV6-1
CASSLSRQETQYF	-	TRBV27
CASSQGGTSGRGDTQYF	-	TRBV11-3
CASNPGGNEQFF	-	TRBV28
CASRREKNTEAFF	once	TRBV6-5
CASSKAPGGGTKQYF	-	TRBV21-1
CASSQDLGTNPYEQYF	-	TRBV4-2
CASSQGAELYGYTF	-	TRBV2
CASSLDLAGGNEQFF	-	TRBV5-1
CSVEGVGAGAGAEETQYF	-	TRBV29-1
CATSDLSSQGVDYTF	-	TRBV24-1
CASSLTGGVEQFF	-	TRBV19